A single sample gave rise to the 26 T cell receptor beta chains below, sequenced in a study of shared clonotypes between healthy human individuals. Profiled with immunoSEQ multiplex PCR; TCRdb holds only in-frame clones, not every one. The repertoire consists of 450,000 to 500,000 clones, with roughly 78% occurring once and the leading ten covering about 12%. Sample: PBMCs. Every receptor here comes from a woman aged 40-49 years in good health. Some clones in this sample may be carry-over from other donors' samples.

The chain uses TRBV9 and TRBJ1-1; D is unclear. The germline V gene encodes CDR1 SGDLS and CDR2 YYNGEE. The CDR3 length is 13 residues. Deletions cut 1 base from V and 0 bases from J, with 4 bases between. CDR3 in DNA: TGTGCCAGCAGCGTAACGTTGAACACTGAAGCTTTCTTT. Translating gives CASSVTLNTEAFF.

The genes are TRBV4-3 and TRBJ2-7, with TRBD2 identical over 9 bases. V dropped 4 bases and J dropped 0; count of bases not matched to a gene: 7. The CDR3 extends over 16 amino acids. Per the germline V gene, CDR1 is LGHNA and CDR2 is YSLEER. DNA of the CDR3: TGCGCCAGCAGCCTTCGGGCGGGGGGGAGCTCCTACGAGCAGTACTTC. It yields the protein CASSLRAGGSSYEQYF.

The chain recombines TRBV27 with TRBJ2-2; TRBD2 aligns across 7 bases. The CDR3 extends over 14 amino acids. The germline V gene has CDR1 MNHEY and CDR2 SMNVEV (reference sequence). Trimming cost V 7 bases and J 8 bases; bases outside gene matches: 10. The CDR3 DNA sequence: TGTGCCAGCAAAGTTGCGGGAGAGACTGGGGAGCTGTTTTTT. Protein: CASKVAGETGELFF.

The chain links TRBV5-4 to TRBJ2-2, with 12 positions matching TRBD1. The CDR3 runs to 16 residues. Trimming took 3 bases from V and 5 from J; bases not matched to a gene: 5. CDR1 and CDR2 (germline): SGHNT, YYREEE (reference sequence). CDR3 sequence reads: CASSSGQGAGTGELFF. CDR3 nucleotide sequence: TGTGCCAGCAGCTCGGGACAGGGGGCTGGTACCGGGGAGCTGTTTTTT. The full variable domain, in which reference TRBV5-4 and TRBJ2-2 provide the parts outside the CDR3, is ETGVTQSPTHLIKTRGQQVTLRCSSQSGHNTVSWYQQALGQGPQFIFQYYREEENGRGNFPPRFSGLQFPNYSSELNVNALELDDSALYLCASSSGQGAGTGELFFGEGSRLTVL.

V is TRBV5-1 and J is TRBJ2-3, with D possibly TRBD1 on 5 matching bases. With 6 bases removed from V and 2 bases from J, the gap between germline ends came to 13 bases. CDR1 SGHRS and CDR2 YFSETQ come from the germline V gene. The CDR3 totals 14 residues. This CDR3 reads CASTLGQNTDTQYF. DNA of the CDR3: TGCGCCAGCACCCTGGGGCAAAACACAGATACGCAGTATTTT.

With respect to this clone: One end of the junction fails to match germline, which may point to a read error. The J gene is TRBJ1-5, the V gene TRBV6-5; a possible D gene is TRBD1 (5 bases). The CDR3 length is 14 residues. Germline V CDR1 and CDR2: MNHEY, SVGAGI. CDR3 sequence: CASSESTAKQPQHF. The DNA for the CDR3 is TGCGCCAGCAGTGAGTCGACAGCAAAACAGCCCCAGCATTTT.

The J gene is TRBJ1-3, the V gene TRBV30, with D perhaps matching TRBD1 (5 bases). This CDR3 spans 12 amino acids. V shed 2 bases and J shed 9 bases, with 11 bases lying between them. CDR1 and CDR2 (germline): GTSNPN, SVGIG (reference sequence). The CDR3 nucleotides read TGTGCCTGGAGTACAACAGGAGCCACCATATATTTT. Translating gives CAWSTTGATIYF.

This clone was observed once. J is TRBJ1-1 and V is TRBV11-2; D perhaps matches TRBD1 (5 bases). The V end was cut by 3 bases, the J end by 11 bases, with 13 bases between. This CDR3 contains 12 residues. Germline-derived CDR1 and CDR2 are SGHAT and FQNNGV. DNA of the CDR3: TGTGCCAGCAGCTTGAACCAGGGTAGCGCTTTCTTT. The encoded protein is CASSLNQGSAFF. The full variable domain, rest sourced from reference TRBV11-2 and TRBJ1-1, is EAGVAQSPRYKIIEKRQSVAFWCNPISGHATLYWYQQILGQGPKLLIQFQNNGVVDDSQLPKDRFSAERLKGVDSTLKIQPAKLEDSAVYLCASSLNQGSAFFGQGTRLTVV.

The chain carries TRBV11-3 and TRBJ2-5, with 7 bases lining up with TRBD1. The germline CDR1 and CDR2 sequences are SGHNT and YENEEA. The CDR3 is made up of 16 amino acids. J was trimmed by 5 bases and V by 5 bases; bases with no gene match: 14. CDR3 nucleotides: TGTGCCAGCAGCGCTCCGAGACAGGGAGAAGGGGAGACCCAGTACTTC. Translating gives CASSAPRQGEGETQYF.

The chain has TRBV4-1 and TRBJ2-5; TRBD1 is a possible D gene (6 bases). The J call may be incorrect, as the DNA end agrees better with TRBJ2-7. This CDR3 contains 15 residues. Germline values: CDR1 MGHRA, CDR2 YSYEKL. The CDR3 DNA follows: TGCGCCAGCAGCCAACCAGGGGCGACTTCCTACGAGCAGTACTTC. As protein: CASSQPGATSYEQYF.

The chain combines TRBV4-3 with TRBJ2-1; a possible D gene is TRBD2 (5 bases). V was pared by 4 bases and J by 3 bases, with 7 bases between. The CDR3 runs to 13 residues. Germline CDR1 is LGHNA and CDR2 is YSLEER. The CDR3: CASSRTSYNEQFF. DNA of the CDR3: TGCGCCAGCAGCCGAACTAGCTACAATGAGCAGTTCTTC.

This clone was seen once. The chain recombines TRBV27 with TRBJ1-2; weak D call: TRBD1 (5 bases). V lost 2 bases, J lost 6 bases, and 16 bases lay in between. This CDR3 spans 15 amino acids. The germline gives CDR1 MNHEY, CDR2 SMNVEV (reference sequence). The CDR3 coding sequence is TGTGCCAGCAGTTTACTCGGGGGAGGATATGATGGCTACACCTTC. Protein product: CASSLLGGGYDGYTF.

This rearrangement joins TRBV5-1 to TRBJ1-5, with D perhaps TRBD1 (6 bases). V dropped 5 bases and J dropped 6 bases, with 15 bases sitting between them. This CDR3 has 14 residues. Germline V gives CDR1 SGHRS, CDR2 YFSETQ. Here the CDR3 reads CASSSTQGSQPQHF. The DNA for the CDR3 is TGCGCCAGCAGTTCGACGCAGGGGAGTCAGCCCCAGCATTTT.

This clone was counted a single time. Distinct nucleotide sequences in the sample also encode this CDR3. The CDR3 here is CASSPRDDQPQHF. CDR3 bases: TGTGCCAGCTCACCCCGCGACGATCAGCCCCAGCATTTT. The V gene is TRBV18, the J gene TRBJ1-5; D remains unclear. CDR1 is KGHSH, CDR2 LQKENI, per germline. Trimming removed 3 bases at V and 5 bases at J, with 8 bases between. The CDR3 covers 13 residues.

CDR3 protein: CASSLKGSGETQYF. The CDR3 region has the DNA TGCGCCAGCAGCTTGAAGGGATCAGGAGAGACCCAGTACTTC. The V gene is TRBV5-1, the J gene TRBJ2-5; no firm D call. Germline loops: CDR1 SGHRS, CDR2 YFSETQ. This CDR3 contains 14 residues. With 1 base removed from V and 4 bases from J, the gap between germline ends came to 11 bases.

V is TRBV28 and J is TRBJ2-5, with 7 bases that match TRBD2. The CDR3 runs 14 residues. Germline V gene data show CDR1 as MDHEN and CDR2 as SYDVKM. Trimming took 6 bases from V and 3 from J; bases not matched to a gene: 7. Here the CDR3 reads CASRPTGGEETQYF. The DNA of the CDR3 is TGTGCCAGCAGGCCCACGGGAGGCGAAGAGACCCAGTACTTC. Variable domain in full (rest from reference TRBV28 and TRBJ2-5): DVKVTQSSRYLVKRTGEKVFLECVQDMDHENMFWYRQDPGLGLRLIYFSYDVKMKEKGDIPEGYSVSREKKERFSLILESASTNQTSMYLCASRPTGGEETQYFGPGTRLLVL.

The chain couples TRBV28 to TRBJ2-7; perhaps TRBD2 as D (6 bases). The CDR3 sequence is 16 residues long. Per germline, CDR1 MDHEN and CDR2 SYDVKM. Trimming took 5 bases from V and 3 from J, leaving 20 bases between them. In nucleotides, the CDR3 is TGTGCCAGCAGTATGGGCTCTGGAGCGGGTCTCTACGAGCAGTACTTC. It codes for CASSMGSGAGLYEQYF.

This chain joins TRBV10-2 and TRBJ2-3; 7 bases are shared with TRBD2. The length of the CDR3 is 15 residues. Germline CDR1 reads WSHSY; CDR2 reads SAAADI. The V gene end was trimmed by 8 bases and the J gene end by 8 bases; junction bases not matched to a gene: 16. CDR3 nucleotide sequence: TGCGCCAGCGGGGTTAGACTAGCCGGTGGCGTTACGCAGTATTTT. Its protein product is CASGVRLAGGVTQYF.

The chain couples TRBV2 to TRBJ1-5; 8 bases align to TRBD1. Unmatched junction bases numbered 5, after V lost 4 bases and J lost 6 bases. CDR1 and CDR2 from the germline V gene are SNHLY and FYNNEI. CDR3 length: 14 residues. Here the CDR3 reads CASSAQGAGQPQHF. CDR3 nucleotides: TGTGCCAGCAGTGCCCAGGGGGCAGGTCAGCCCCAGCATTTT.

The CDR3: CASSTTGELFF. The CDR3, as DNA: TGTGCCAGCAGCACTACCGGGGAGCTGTTTTTT. The V and J genes are TRBV9 and TRBJ2-2; D remains unclear. V dropped 4 bases and J dropped 5 bases, with 3 bases sitting between them. The length of the CDR3 is 11 residues. Germline V gives CDR1 SGDLS, CDR2 YYNGEE.

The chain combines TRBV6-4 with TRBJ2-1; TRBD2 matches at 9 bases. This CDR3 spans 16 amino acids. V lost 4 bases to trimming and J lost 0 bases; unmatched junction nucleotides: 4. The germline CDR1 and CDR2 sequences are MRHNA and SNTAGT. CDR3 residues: CASSVVAGVSYNEQFF. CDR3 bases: TGTGCCAGCAGTGTCGTAGCGGGAGTCTCCTACAATGAGCAGTTCTTC.

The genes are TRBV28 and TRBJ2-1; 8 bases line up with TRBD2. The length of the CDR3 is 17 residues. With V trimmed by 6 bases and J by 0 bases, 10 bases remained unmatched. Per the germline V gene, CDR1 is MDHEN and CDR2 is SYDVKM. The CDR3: CASRTLAVTSSYNEQFF. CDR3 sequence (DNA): TGTGCCAGCAGAACACTAGCGGTCACGAGCTCCTACAATGAGCAGTTCTTC. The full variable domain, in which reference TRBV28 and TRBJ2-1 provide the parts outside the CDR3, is DVKVTQSSRYLVKRTGEKVFLECVQDMDHENMFWYRQDPGLGLRLIYFSYDVKMKEKGDIPEGYSVSREKKERFSLILESASTNQTSMYLCASRTLAVTSSYNEQFFGPGTRLTVL.

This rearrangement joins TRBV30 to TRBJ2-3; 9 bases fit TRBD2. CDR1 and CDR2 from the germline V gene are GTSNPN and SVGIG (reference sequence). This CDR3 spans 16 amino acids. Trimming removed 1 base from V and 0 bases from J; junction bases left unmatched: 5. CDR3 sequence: CAWSAWTSASTDTQYF. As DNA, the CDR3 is TGTGCCTGGAGTGCATGGACTAGCGCAAGCACAGATACGCAGTATTTT.

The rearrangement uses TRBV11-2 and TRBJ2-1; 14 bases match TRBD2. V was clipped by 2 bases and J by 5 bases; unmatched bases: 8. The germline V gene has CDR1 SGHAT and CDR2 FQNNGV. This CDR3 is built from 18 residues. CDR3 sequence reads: CASSLRGTSGSINNEQFF. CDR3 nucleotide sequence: TGTGCCAGCAGCTTAAGGGGGACTAGCGGGAGTATCAACAATGAGCAGTTCTTC.

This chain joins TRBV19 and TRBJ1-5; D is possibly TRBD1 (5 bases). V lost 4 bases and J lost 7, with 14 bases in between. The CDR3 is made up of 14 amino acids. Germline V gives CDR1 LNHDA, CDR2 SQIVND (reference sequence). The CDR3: CASSTLRVGQPQHF. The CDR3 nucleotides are TGTGCCAGTAGTACACTCAGGGTGGGACAGCCCCAGCATTTT.

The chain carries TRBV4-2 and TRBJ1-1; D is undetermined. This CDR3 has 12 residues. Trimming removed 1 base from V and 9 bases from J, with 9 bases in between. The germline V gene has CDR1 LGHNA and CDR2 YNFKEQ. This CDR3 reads CASSQGGGQAFF. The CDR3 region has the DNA TGTGCCAGCAGCCAAGGCGGAGGACAAGCTTTCTTT.